The subject of this entry is one T cell receptor (beta chain). The antigen remains undetermined. This record belongs to a study of T cells in Graves' hyperthyroidism and ophthalmopathy. Study observations and caveats: Most expanded thyroid clonotypes above 0.001 also appeared in blood.

RNA transcripts provided the source from which TCR beta CDR3 regions were amplified. An initial round of RT-PCR targeting the TCR CDR3 relied on the HTBI primer set. TCRdb used MiXCR to reprocess the multiplex PCR reads, holding one entry per CDR3 protein. The sample has about 640,000 distinct CDR3 sequences, roughly 15% seen once. Each person with ophthalmopathy scored at least 3 on the Clinical Activity Score, reached NOSPECS grade 4 or higher, and had been ill under 3 months. This sample holds PBMCs from roughly 10 ml fresh peripheral blood. The origin of this receptor is a woman between 45 and 60 years old with Graves' ophthalmopathy. Sequences were obtained from blood.

As DNA, the CDR3 is TGTGCCAGCAGCGTGGACAAGGGAAACACCATATATTTT. It translates to CASSVDKGNTIYF. V is TRBV9 and J is TRBJ1-3; D is possibly TRBD1 (5 bases). This CDR3 has 13 residues. The V gene's germline CDR1 is SGDLS and CDR2 YYNGEE. The V end lost 2 bases, the J end lost 4 bases, and 7 bases lay between the germline ends. The entire variable domain, with the rest obtained from reference TRBV9 and TRBJ1-3, is as follows: DSGVTQTPKHLITATGQRVTLRCSPRSGDLSVYWYQQSLDQGLQFLIQYYNGEERAKGNILERFSAQQFPDLHSELNLSSLELGDSALYFCASSVDKGNTIYFGEGSWLTVV.